This TCR beta chain is drawn from a study of PD-1 blockade in classical Hodgkin lymphoma. The study's findings and limits: CD4+ TCR diversity, unlike CD8+, rose significantly by C4D1.

In regard to this clone: The target antigen is unknown.

Exposure to brentuximab vedotin varied, and each patient had relapsed following autologous stem cell transplantation. Magnetic negative selection served to purify CD4+ T cells out of PBMCs that had been thawed. The CDR3 is 13 residues long. The V and J ends lost 4 bases and 0 bases respectively, with 9 bases between them. The germline CDR1 and CDR2 sequences are SQVTM and ANQGSEA. Measured with immunoSEQ multiplex PCR; TCRdb has only the in-frame clones, and not every one. The sample lists 10,000 to 15,000 clones; roughly 90% were seen once. This material consisted of CD4+ T cells from blood, taken at baseline. This chain uses TRBV29-1 with TRBJ1-1; tentative D call: TRBD1 (5 bases). This TCR came from a human donor with classical Hodgkin lymphoma. CDR3 DNA sequence: TGCAGCGTTGGACAGCTCATGAACACTGAAGCTTTCTTT. Translated: CSVGQLMNTEAFF. The full variable domain, its missing parts supplied by reference TRBV29-1 and TRBJ1-1, is SAVISQKPSRDICQRGTSLTIQCQVDSQVTMMFWYRQQPGQSLTLIATANQGSEATYESGFVIDKFPISRPNLTFSTLTVSNMSPEDSSIYLCSVGQLMNTEAFFGQGTRLTVV.